This passage covers 6 T cell receptor beta chains from one sample sequenced in a study of blood T cell repertoires in COVID-19. Assay used: immunoSEQ multiplex PCR; TCRdb lists only in-frame clones, some missing. The sample gives 65,000 to 80,000 clones, approximately 87% of which show up once; roughly 15% is in the top ten. Sequencing input: peripheral blood. Receptors were obtained from a man older than 75 in a cohort sampled during active COVID-19.

The chain joins TRBV9 to TRBJ2-7; TRBD2 matches at 7 bases. The CDR3 is made up of 13 amino acids. V lost 1 base, J lost 5 bases, and 3 bases stayed unmatched. Per the germline V gene, CDR1 is SGDLS and CDR2 is YYNGEE. CDR3 loop: CASSVRGVDEQYF. CDR3 nucleotides: TGTGCCAGCAGCGTACGGGGGGTCGACGAGCAGTACTTC.

The rearrangement joins TRBV19 to TRBJ1-6; the match to TRBD1 covers 8 bases. The CDR3 has 13 amino acids. After removal of 6 bases from V and 10 bases from J, the junction contained 5 bases not matched to a gene. Germline CDR1 is LNHDA and CDR2 is SQIVND (reference sequence). The CDR3 region is CASRTGGISPLHF. The CDR3, as DNA: TGTGCCAGTAGAACAGGGGGAATATCACCCCTCCACTTT. The full variable domain, rest sourced from reference TRBV19 and TRBJ1-6, is DGGITQSPKYLFRKEGQNVTLSCEQNLNHDAMYWYRQDPGQGLRLIYYSQIVNDFQKGDIAEGYSVSREKKESFPLTVTSAQKNPTAFYLCASRTGGISPLHFGNGTRLTVT.

The chain is built from TRBV18 and TRBJ2-3; 8 bases map to TRBD1. The CDR3 has 18 residues. V dropped 5 bases and J dropped 3; count of bases not matched to a gene: 16. The germline V gene has CDR1 KGHSH and CDR2 LQKENI. This CDR3 is CASSTLVPTGDQTDTQYF. CDR3 nucleotides: TGTGCCAGCTCAACCTTGGTTCCGACAGGGGATCAAACAGATACGCAGTATTTT.

Here the CDR3 reads CASSPGQGEETQYF. CDR3 sequence (DNA): TGTGCCAGCAGCCCCGGTCAGGGGGAAGAGACCCAGTACTTC. The rearrangement links TRBV11-3 to TRBJ2-5; 7 nucleotides align to TRBD1. Germline loops: CDR1 SGHNT, CDR2 YENEEA. Germline trimming cut 5 bases from V and 3 bases from J; bases unmatched to any gene: 6. The length of the CDR3 is 14 residues. Combining the CDR3 with reference TRBV11-3 and TRBJ2-5 gives the whole variable domain EAGVVQSPRYKIIEKKQPVAFWCNPISGHNTLYWYLQNLGQGPELLIRYENEEAVDDSQLPKDRFSAERLKGVDSTLKIQPAELGDSAVYLCASSPGQGEETQYFGPGTRLLVL.

This sequence joins TRBV15 and TRBJ2-1, with 12 nucleotides matching TRBD2. CDR3 length equals 16 residues. Looked up from germline, CDR1 is LNHNV and CDR2 is YYDKDF (reference sequence). Trimming removed 1 base from V and 9 bases from J; junction bases left unmatched: 7. CDR3 DNA: TGTGCCACCAGCAGAGGCCGACTAGCGGGGGCCCTTGAGCAGTTCTTC. Protein product: CATSRGRLAGALEQFF.

The chain carries TRBV5-1 and TRBJ1-3; possible D gene TRBD1, 6 bases. The germline gives CDR1 SGHRS, CDR2 YFSETQ. Trimming left V 0 bases short and J 3 bases short, with 13 bases between. This CDR3 is 16 amino acids long. The CDR3 loop is CASSLAGGLRGNTIYF. CDR3 DNA: TGCGCCAGCAGCTTGGCGGGGGGCCTCCGTGGAAACACCATATATTTT.